Listed below are T cell receptor beta chains from one sample, sequenced in a study of blood T cell repertoires in COVID-19. Using immunoSEQ multiplex PCR, the repertoire was profiled, and TCRdb retains in-frame clones only, with some absent. Altogether 90,000 or so clones are present, 80% to 90% being singletons, with the ten largest covering roughly 15%. Sequenced sample: peripheral blood. The receptors were sampled from a human donor in a cohort sampled during active COVID-19. The CDR3 runs from the conserved cysteine through the conserved F or W. The D gene is left open where the match is weak. Only some rows state a clone size, as once, few, many or a class for expanded clones.

-,TRBJ1-6,TRBV19,-,TGTGCCAGTAGTGGCCCGGGGGACTCACCCCTCCACTTT,CASSGPGDSPLHF
-,TRBJ1-2,TRBV7-9,-,TGTGCCAGCAGCTTAGGGGGGCAGGGAGGCTACACCTTC,CASSLGGQGGYTF
TRBD1,TRBJ2-5,TRBV9,-,TGTGCCAGCAGCCCCGGGACAGGGGAAGTGGAGACCCAGTACTTC,CASSPGTGEVETQYF
TRBD1,TRBJ1-2,TRBV2,-,TGTGCCAGCAGTGTTAGACAGGGGGCTAATGGCTACACCTTC,CASSVRQGANGYTF
-,TRBJ2-2,TRBV30,-,TGTGCCTGGAGGAGCACTCCGAACACCGGGGAGCTGTTTTTT,CAWRSTPNTGELFF
TRBD1,TRBJ1-2,TRBV5-8,once,TGTGCCAGCAGCTTGGGACAGGGAGGAGGGTATGGCTACACCTTC,CASSLGQGGGYGYTF
-,TRBJ2-7,TRBV27,-,TGTGCCAGCAGTTCCCAGAACTCCTACGAGCAGTACTTC,CASSSQNSYEQYF
TRBD1,TRBJ1-1,TRBV3-1/TRBV3-2,-,TGTGCCAGCAGCCAAGAGGCGGCAGGGGGAGTGAACACTGAAGCTTTCTTT,CASSQEAAGGVNTEAFF
TRBD1,TRBJ2-7,TRBV14,-,TGTGCCAGCAGCCAAGTAGGGGGCAACTACGAGCAGTACTTC,CASSQVGGNYEQYF
TRBD2,TRBJ2-1,TRBV6-5,few,TGTGCCAGCAGTTCCCTAGCGGGGGGGCATGGTGAGCAGTTCTTC,CASSSLAGGHGEQFF
-,TRBJ1-4,TRBV6-5,-,TGTGCCAGCAGTTATGGAGGGGCCTATGAAAAACTGTTTTTT,CASSYGGAYEKLFF
-,TRBJ1-1,TRBV5-1,-,TGCGCCAGCAGCTTGGGTGAGGGTAACACTGAAGCTTTCTTT,CASSLGEGNTEAFF
TRBD1,TRBJ1-5,TRBV5-8,-,TGTGCCAGCAGCTCCGGACAGGAATTCAATCAGCCCCAGCATTTT,CASSSGQEFNQPQHF
TRBD2,TRBJ2-5,TRBV5-1,-,TGCGCCAGCAGCTCGGGAGGGGGTAGGCAAGAGACCCAGTACTTC,CASSSGGGRQETQYF
TRBD1,TRBJ2-4,TRBV7-8,-,TGTGCCAGCAGCTCTAGACAGGGGAAAAACATTCAGTACTTC,CASSSRQGKNIQYF
-,TRBJ1-5,TRBV5-1,once,TGCGCCAGCAGCTTAACAGGAGGCAATCAGCCCCAGCATTTT,CASSLTGGNQPQHF
-,TRBJ2-5,TRBV5-6,-,TGTGCCACCACTAAGGGGCTCGAGACCCAGTACTTC,CATTKGLETQYF
-,TRBJ1-2,TRBV5-1,-,TGCGCCAGCAGCTTGACAGGGACCAGCTATGGCTACACCTTC,CASSLTGTSYGYTF
-,TRBJ2-7,TRBV9,-,TGTGCCAGCAGCGTAGAGGCGGGGAGCTCCTACGAGCAGTACTTC,CASSVEAGSSYEQYF
TRBD1,TRBJ1-2,TRBV18,-,TGTGCCAGCTCAGGGACAGTCGGCTATGGCTACACCTTC,CASSGTVGYGYTF
TRBD1,TRBJ2-3,TRBV9,-,TGTGCCAGCACCCCTCAACAGGGACAGGGGGCCACAGATACGCAGTATTTT,CASTPQQGQGATDTQYF
-,TRBJ1-6,TRBV18,-,TGTGCCAGCTCACCAGAACAGGGAGATAATTCACCCCTCCACTTT,CASSPEQGDNSPLHF
-,TRBJ1-1,TRBV7-3,-,TGTGCCAGCAGCCCAGGCCGGGGTGAAGCTTTCTTT,CASSPGRGEAFF
TRBD2,TRBJ2-3,TRBV6-2/TRBV6-3,-,TGTGCCAGCAGTTATATGAGCGGGGGGGGGCCAGATACGCAGTATTTT,CASSYMSGGGPDTQYF
-,TRBJ1-4,TRBV6-5,-,TGTGCCAGCAGTTACTCGCAGTATCCAACTAATGAAAAACTGTTTTTT,CASSYSQYPTNEKLFF
TRBD2,TRBJ2-1,TRBV7-9,-,TGTGCCAGCAGCCAAGCGGGGGCCTACAATGAGCAGTTCTTC,CASSQAGAYNEQFF
TRBD1,TRBJ2-5,TRBV18,-,TGTGCCAGCTCACCACCACCTGGGACAGGGAGGAGGGAGACCCAGTACTTC,CASSPPPGTGRRETQYF
-,TRBJ1-1,TRBV5-6,-,TGTGCCAGCAGCAGCGGTGGGGACACTGAAGCTTTCTTT,CASSSGGDTEAFF
-,TRBJ1-4,TRBV29-1,-,TGCAGCGTTGTAGGTCAGGGTTACGAAAAACTGTTTTTT,CSVVGQGYEKLFF
-,TRBJ1-5,TRBV19,-,TGTGCCAGTAGTATAGATAAGTGGGCTGCCCAGCATTTT,CASSIDKWAAQHF
-,TRBJ2-7,TRBV2,few,TGTGCCAGCAGGAGGGTTTACGAGCAGTACTTC,CASRRVYEQYF
TRBD1,TRBJ1-5,TRBV4-1,few,TGCGCCAGCAGCCAATCACCGGGACAGGGAGGAGACCAGCCCCAGCATTTT,CASSQSPGQGGDQPQHF
TRBD1,TRBJ1-2,TRBV29-1,-,TGCAGCGTTGGGAGGGACAGCCAAAACTATGGCTACACCTTC,CSVGRDSQNYGYTF
TRBD2,TRBJ2-7,TRBV9,-,TGTGCCAGCAGCCCTTACAGCGGGGGGCTCTCCTACGAGCAGTACTTC,CASSPYSGGLSYEQYF
-,TRBJ2-5,TRBV4-1,-,TGCGCCAGCAGCCTTGGGACTCGCCAACAAGAGACCCAGTACTTC,CASSLGTRQQETQYF
TRBD1,TRBJ1-3,TRBV5-6,few,TGTGCCAGCAGAAGGACAGGGGGAAACACCATATATTTT,CASRRTGGNTIYF
TRBD1,TRBJ1-2,TRBV7-2,-,TGTGCCAGCAGCCGGGACAGGGAGAGTCTTGGCTACACCTTC,CASSRDRESLGYTF
TRBD1,TRBJ2-1,TRBV25-1,-,TGTGCCAGCAGTGTCCTACAGGGGTCCTACAATGAGCAGTTCTTC,CASSVLQGSYNEQFF
-,TRBJ2-2,TRBV5-4,once,TGTGCCAGCAGTTATTTAGCGGAAACGAACACCGGGGAGCTGTTTTTT,CASSYLAETNTGELFF
-,TRBJ1-2,TRBV9,-,TGTGCCAGCAGCAACGGGGACATATTCGATGGCTACACCTTC,CASSNGDIFDGYTF
-,TRBJ2-7,TRBV18,few,TGTGCCAGCTCACCGGGCCCTTTGTACGAGCAGTACTTC,CASSPGPLYEQYF
-,TRBJ1-5,TRBV12-3/TRBV12-4,once,TGTGCCAGCAGCCTATATAGCAATCAGCCCCAGCATTTT,CASSLYSNQPQHF
-,TRBJ1-1,TRBV5-4,-,TGTGCCAGCAGGGACGCCAGGGGCGACACTGAAGCTTTCTTT,CASRDARGDTEAFF
-,TRBJ1-1,TRBV5-4,-,TGTGCCAGCAGCTTGGTGGCGGGGGCGACTGAAGCTTTCTTT,CASSLVAGATEAFF
TRBD2,TRBJ2-5,TRBV6-2/TRBV6-3,few,TGTGCCAGCAGTTACCCTACTAGCGGGAGGGAGACCCAGTACTTC,CASSYPTSGRETQYF
-,TRBJ2-1,TRBV7-9,-,TGTGCCAGCAGCTTAGGGGGCGGAAATGAGCAGTTCTTC,CASSLGGGNEQFF
-,TRBJ1-5,TRBV30,once,TGTGCCTGGAGTAGTAGCCCAAATCAGCCCCAGCATTTT,CAWSSSPNQPQHF
TRBD1,TRBJ1-6,TRBV11-1,-,TGTGCCAGCAGCTTATTCAGGGGGATAGGGGATTCACCCCTCCACTTT,CASSLFRGIGDSPLHF
-,TRBJ1-3,TRBV5-5,-,TGTGCCAGCAGGGAATCAGGAGGAAACACCATATATTTT,CASRESGGNTIYF
-,TRBJ1-4,TRBV27,-,TGTGCCAGCAGTCTAGTGCTAGGGGTTAATGAAAAACTGTTTTTT,CASSLVLGVNEKLFF
-,TRBJ1-1,TRBV6-4,-,TGTGCCAGCAGTCTGACAGGGAACACTGAAGCTTTCTTT,CASSLTGNTEAFF
-,TRBJ2-7,TRBV5-4,-,TGTGCCAGCAGACCCGCAGGTGGGGCTACCTACGAGCAGTACTTC,CASRPAGGATYEQYF
TRBD2,TRBJ2-3,TRBV7-2,few,TGTGCCAGCAGCCTGACTAGCGGGGGAGGCACAGATACGCAGTATTTT,CASSLTSGGGTDTQYF
-,TRBJ1-5,TRBV15,few,TGTGCCACCAGCAGAGATTTAGGACAGCTTAGCAATCAGCCCCAGCATTTT,CATSRDLGQLSNQPQHF
-,TRBJ2-7,TRBV5-1,few,TGCGCCAGCAGCTTGCCTTTTATCGGTGAAAATACTAACGAGCAGTACTTC,CASSLPFIGENTNEQYF
TRBD2,TRBJ2-1,TRBV4-3,-,TGCGCCAGCAGCCAAGGGTTCGTAGCGGGGGATTACAATGAGCAGTTCTTC,CASSQGFVAGDYNEQFF
-,TRBJ1-3,TRBV2,-,TGTGCCAGCAGTGACCACAGGGTGGCCGGAAACACCATATATTTT,CASSDHRVAGNTIYF